What follows are 20 T cell receptor beta chains derived from one specimen sequenced in a study of T cell clonality in common variable immunodeficiency. TCRdb's copy holds only in-frame clones and misses some; the assay was immunoSEQ multiplex PCR. Altogether fewer than 55,000 clones were found in the sample, and no singletons occur. Sample: peripheral blood mononuclear cells. These TCRs come from a person aged 18-70 years in good health.

This clone showed up just a few times. One base away lies a much larger clone, so this may be a sequencing read error. The read ends 3 residues shy of where the CDR3 ends; the end is completed using the germline J gene. The V gene is TRBV19, the J gene TRBJ2-2, with TRBD1 identical over 12 bases. The CDR3 extends over 17 amino acids. Germline assignment: CDR1 LNHDA and CDR2 SQIVND (reference sequence). Here the CDR3 reads CASRSGQGAIGANVLFF. CDR3 DNA, as far as it was read: TGTGCCAGTAGATCGGGACAGGGGGCTATAGGGGCCAACGTG.

This clone has a count of ten or more. The sequence runs out 3 residues before the end of the CDR3; the remainder is reconstructed from the germline J gene. This chain links TRBV6-1 with TRBJ2-7; D might be TRBD2 (6 bases). CDR3 length: 15 residues. Germline V lookup: CDR1 MNHNS, CDR2 SASEGT. V lost 4 bases, J lost 0 bases, and 13 bases lay in between. The CDR3 loop reads CASSGASDSSYEQYF. CDR3 DNA (partial): TGTGCCAGCAGTGGCGCTAGCGACAGCTCCTACGAG.

The CDR3 here is CASSLGQGASGYTF. The sequenced CDR3 bases are TGTGCCAGCAGCCTTGGACAGGGGGCAAGTGGC. V usage is TRBV11-1 and J usage is TRBJ1-2; TRBD1 matches at 11 bases. The CDR3 goes on 3 residues after the read ends, and that part is filled in from the germline J gene. Germline-derived CDR1 and CDR2 are SGHAT and FQDESV (reference sequence). The junction had 6 bases not matched to a gene; V was cut back by 5 bases and J by 7 bases. The CDR3 extends over 14 amino acids.

This clone was observed many times. The read falls 3 residues short of the CDR3 end, and the missing part is taken from the germline J gene. V is TRBV18 and J is TRBJ2-5, with D maybe TRBD2 (6 bases). The CDR3 has 14 residues. Germline V gene lookup returns CDR1 KGHSH and CDR2 LQKENI. Trimming removed 3 bases at V and 3 bases at J, with 11 bases between. The part of the CDR3 DNA that was read is TGTGCCAGCTCACCTTTCCAGCGGGAAGAGACC. This encodes CASSPFQREET. The entire CDR3 sequence reads CASSPFQREETQYF.

This clone has a handful of counts. One junction end does not reproduce the germline sequence, and a read error may be involved. The DNA ends 3 residues before the CDR3 does, and the rest of the CDR3 is filled in from the germline J gene. The V gene is TRBV20-1, the J gene TRBJ2-3, with 8 bases matching TRBD2. CDR3 length: 14 residues. Per germline, CDR1 DFQATT and CDR2 SNEGSKA (reference sequence). This chain's CDR3 is CSARLAGYTETQYF. The part of the CDR3 DNA that was read is TGCAGTGCTAGATTAGCGGGATATACAGAGACG.

About this clone itself: The DNA ends 3 residues before the CDR3 does, and the rest of the CDR3 is filled in from the germline J gene. V is TRBV27 and J is TRBJ2-7, with a tentative D call TRBD1 (5 bases). Deletions cut 4 bases from V and 0 bases from J, with 10 bases between. CDR1 and CDR2 (germline): MNHEY, SMNVEV (reference sequence). The CDR3 totals 14 residues. The CDR3 region is CASSSTGISYEQYF. CDR3 DNA, as far as it was read: TGTGCCAGCAGTTCAACAGGTATCTCCTACGAG.

Remarks on this clone: Read data end 3 residues before the CDR3 end; the end is taken from the germline J gene. The chain has TRBV20-1 and TRBJ1-5, with TRBD1 as a possible D gene (6 bases). The germline V and J ends were trimmed by 5 bases and 7 bases, with 12 bases remaining between them. Germline-derived CDR1 and CDR2 are DFQATT and SNEGSKA (reference sequence). This CDR3 spans 12 amino acids. The part of the CDR3 DNA that was read is TGCAGTGCTGGGGAACAGGGACAGCCC. This encodes CSAGEQGQP. The entire CDR3 sequence reads CSAGEQGQPQHF.

This clone occurred many times. The read finishes 3 residues shy of the CDR3 end, and the germline J gene is used to complete it. This chain joins TRBV18 and TRBJ2-7; 8 bases align to TRBD2. The CDR3 totals 14 residues. Trimming cost V 3 bases and J 2 bases; bases outside gene matches: 3. Looked up from germline, CDR1 is KGHSH and CDR2 is LQKENI. The sequenced CDR3 bases are TGTGCCAGCTCACCCACTAGCGGACCCTACGAG. Protein product: CASSPTSGPYE. The complete CDR3 protein is CASSPTSGPYEQYF.

This clone showed up many times. The read ends 3 residues early relative to the CDR3; the germline J gene fills the gap. This chain joins TRBV30 and TRBJ1-2; 8 positions match TRBD1. This CDR3 region has 12 residues. Trimming at V came to 5 bases and at J to 4 bases, leaving 3 bases not matched to a gene. Germline values: CDR1 GTSNPN, CDR2 SVGIG (reference sequence). The covered CDR3 bases are TGTGCCTGGGGGACAGGCGGCTATGGC. Translation: CAWGTGGYG. The entire CDR3 reads CAWGTGGYGYTF.

On this clone: With the read ending 3 residues before the CDR3 end, the germline J gene is used to fill in that end. This sequence joins TRBV2 and TRBJ1-5; 7 positions match TRBD1. The CDR3 covers 13 residues. Trimming took 7 bases from V and 3 from J; bases not matched to a gene: 3. CDR1 is SNHLY, CDR2 FYNNEI, per germline. The CDR3 reads CASKGQVNQPQHF. CDR3 bases read: TGTGCCAGCAAAGGACAGGTCAATCAGCCC. Supplemented by reference TRBV2 and TRBJ1-5, the full variable domain reads EPEVTQTPSHQVTQMGQEVILRCVPISNHLYFYWYRQILGQKVEFLVSFYNNEISEKSEIFDDQFSVERPDGSNFTLKIRSTKLEDSAMYFCASKGQVNQPQHFGDGTRLSIL.

This clone was detected ten times or more. The sequence runs out 3 residues before the end of the CDR3; the remainder is reconstructed from the germline J gene. The chain has TRBV5-1 and TRBJ1-2; D may be TRBD1 (6 bases). The germline V gene encodes CDR1 SGHRS and CDR2 YFSETQ. This CDR3 contains 16 residues. Between the trimmed V and J ends, which lost 2 bases and 0 bases, there was a span of 14 bases. The CDR3 reads CASSFGAGEANYGYTF. CDR3 DNA (partial): TGCGCCAGCAGCTTCGGGGCAGGGGAGGCTAACTATGGC.

Concerning this clone itself: The read is 3 residues too short to cover the CDR3 end, so that end is filled in from the germline J gene. V usage is TRBV5-1 and J usage is TRBJ2-1, with 11 positions matching TRBD1. The CDR3 is made up of 18 amino acids. Looked up from germline, CDR1 is SGHRS and CDR2 is YFSETQ. V was clipped by 4 bases and J by 1 base; unmatched bases: 10. CDR3 amino acids: CASSPSGQGGPSYNEQFF. The CDR3 bases that were read are TGCGCCAGCAGCCCTTCGGGACAGGGGGGGCCATCCTACAATGAG.

Many counts were recorded for this clone. Read data end 3 residues before the CDR3 end; the end is taken from the germline J gene. The genes are TRBV18 and TRBJ1-5, with TRBD1 identical over 10 bases. The V and J ends lost 3 bases and 3 bases, in that order; junction bases with no gene match: 2. The CDR3 contains 15 residues. The germline CDR1 and CDR2 sequences are KGHSH and LQKENI. The CDR3 bases that were read are TGTGCCAGCTCACCCGGGACAGGGGCCAATCAGCCC. The encoded protein is CASSPGTGANQP. The full CDR3 is CASSPGTGANQPQHF.

In this sample, this clone turned up many times. Coverage ceases 3 residues before the CDR3 finishes, and the germline J gene fills in the end. The chain combines TRBV5-1 with TRBJ2-5, with D maybe TRBD2 (7 bases). Trimming removed 4 bases at V and 4 bases at J, with 17 bases between. CDR3 length: 15 residues. Germline V gene sequence: CDR1 SGHRS, CDR2 YFSETQ. The covered CDR3 bases are TGCGCCAGCAGCCCCGTAGGGGGGGCCGGAGAGACC. Its translation: CASSPVGGAGET. The whole CDR3 sequence reads CASSPVGGAGETQYF.

This clone was seen many times. The CDR3 extends 3 residues past the end of the read, so its final part is completed from the germline J gene. The V call is TRBV7-2, the J call TRBJ2-5; 8 nucleotides line up with TRBD2. The CDR3 contains 15 residues. Germline assignment: CDR1 SGHTA and CDR2 FQGNSA. Losses at the gene ends were 5 bases for V and 5 bases for J; bases not matched to a gene: 10. The CDR3 bases that were read are TGTGCCAGCAGCACTAGCGGCGCAAGCGGGGAGACC. This gives the protein CASSTSGASGET. From start to end, the CDR3 is CASSTSGASGETQYF.

This clone turned up a few times. The observed sequence ends 3 residues before the CDR3 terminus, with the missing tail filled in from the germline J gene. The chain joins TRBV18 to TRBJ1-4; D unresolved. The CDR3 has 13 residues. In germline, CDR1 is KGHSH, CDR2 LQKENI. V was clipped by 3 bases and J by 8 bases, with 10 bases between them. CDR3 loop: CASSPLPVEKLFF. The sequenced CDR3 bases are TGTGCCAGCTCACCCCTCCCGGTCGAAAAA.

This clone was picked up many times. Sequencing ends 3 residues short of the CDR3 end; the germline J gene provides the rest. The chain links TRBV7-8 to TRBJ2-7; tentatively, D is TRBD1 (5 bases). Germline loops: CDR1 SGHVS, CDR2 FQNEAQ. The CDR3 consists of 17 residues. V was pared by 6 bases and J by 1 base, with 22 bases between. The part of the CDR3 DNA that was read is TGTGCCAGCAGTTCGCACCATAACCCGACAGTTTCCTACGAG. This sequence encodes CASSSHHNPTVSYE. The complete CDR3 protein is CASSSHHNPTVSYEQYF.

Ten or more counts support this clone. The CDR3 end is not reached by the read, which stops 3 residues before it; the germline J gene fills it in. This sequence joins TRBV10-1 and TRBJ2-3, with TRBD2 matching over 10 bases. The trim removed 3 bases at V and 0 bases at J, leaving 9 bases unmatched. The CDR3 runs 18 residues. The V gene's germline CDR1 is WNHNN and CDR2 SYGVQD (reference sequence). The CDR3 loop reads CASSDPGTSAVSTDTQYF. Incomplete CDR3 DNA: TGCGCCAGCAGTGACCCCGGGACTAGCGCGGTCAGCACAGATACG.

Remarks on this clone: An end of the junction differs from the germline gene, which may be a read error. The CDR3 extends 3 residues past the end of the read, so its final part is completed from the germline J gene. Other DNA sequences in the sample encode the same CDR3. V is TRBV7-9 and J is TRBJ1-3, with 10 bases matching TRBD1. CDR1 is SEHNR and CDR2 is FQNEAQ in the germline V gene (reference sequence). The CDR3 loop spans 15 amino acids. CDR3 protein: CASSWGQGYGNTIYF. The sequenced part of the CDR3 DNA is TGTGCCAGCAGTTGGGGACAGGGGTACGGAAACACG.

This clone has a count of ten or more. The observed sequence ends 3 residues before the CDR3 terminus, with the missing tail filled in from the germline J gene. The V gene is TRBV30, the J gene TRBJ2-1, with 8 bases lining up with TRBD2. The CDR3 spans 17 residues. V lost 1 base to trimming and J lost 0 bases; unmatched junction nucleotides: 8. In germline, CDR1 is GTSNPN, CDR2 SVGIG (reference sequence). The CDR3 DNA, read in part, is TGTGCCTGGAGTGGAGGCGGGAGGTCCAGCTCCTACAATGAG. Translated, it gives CAWSGGGRSSSYNE. The whole CDR3 protein reads CAWSGGGRSSSYNEQFF.